These 4 T cell receptor beta chains were sequenced from one sample in a study of blood T cell repertoires in COVID-19. Clones were read by immunoSEQ multiplex PCR, and TCRdb kept only the in-frame ones, dropping some. Among 35,000 to 45,000 clones listed, 80% to 90% were seen once. Sequencing used peripheral blood. The receptors here all came from a human donor in a cohort sampled during active COVID-19.

The gene calls are TRBV2 and TRBJ2-1, with D tentatively TRBD2 (5 bases). Germline CDR1 SNHLY, CDR2 FYNNEI. The germline V and J ends were trimmed by 8 bases and 1 base, with 12 bases remaining between them. This CDR3 is 14 amino acids long. In nucleotides, the CDR3 is TGTGCCAGCTCCCTCGGGGTGTCCTACAATGAGCAGTTCTTC. It yields the protein CASSLGVSYNEQFF.

The chain recombines TRBV19 with TRBJ1-5, with D unresolved. The length of the CDR3 is 14 residues. V lost 0 bases, J lost 7 bases, and 10 bases lay in between. Germline V lookup: CDR1 LNHDA, CDR2 SQIVND (reference sequence). The CDR3 loop is CASSIDRPGQPQHF. CDR3 DNA sequence: TGTGCCAGTAGTATAGACCGCCCGGGGCAGCCCCAGCATTTT.

The chain uses TRBV6-6 and TRBJ2-1, with 8 bases lining up with TRBD2. CDR3 length equals 15 residues. The germline V gene has CDR1 MNHNY and CDR2 SVGAGI (reference sequence). Trimming removed 6 bases from V and 4 bases from J; junction bases left unmatched: 8. The CDR3 DNA reads TGTGCCAGCAGCTTGGAGCGGGAGTTGTACAATGAGCAGTTCTTC. This codes for CASSLERELYNEQFF.

The rearrangement joins TRBV19 to TRBJ2-2, with D possibly being TRBD2 (5 bases). The germline gives CDR1 LNHDA, CDR2 SQIVND (reference sequence). V lost 3 bases to trimming and J lost 6 bases, with 8 bases between them. CDR3 length: 13 amino acids. The DNA for the CDR3 is TGTGCCAGTAGTATCCGGGAACCCGGGGAGCTGTTTTTT. Translated: CASSIREPGELFF.